This T cell receptor (beta chain) was sequenced in a study of blood T cell repertoires in COVID-19. Whole-study context: T cells, B-cell-depleted T cells, or PBMCs supplied cDNA or gDNA.

As handled by the study authors: Estimates of nucleated cell counts were drawn from the amplification of reference gene primers. The repertoire was sequenced with immunoSEQ multiplex PCR; TCRdb's copy has only in-frame clones and lacks some. V, J and clone size are those of that table, while D and trimming were read from the DNA. The profile shows 150,000 or so clones, 83% of them singletons. Specimen: peripheral blood. This receptor was taken from a woman aged 55-70 years with COVID-19, enrolled during active disease.

The CDR3 reads CASSQSRQVTGVVNEQFF. CDR3 DNA sequence: TGTGCCAGCAGCCAATCGAGACAAGTAACGGGAGTGGTCAATGAGCAGTTCTTC. J is TRBJ2-1 and V is TRBV4-2, with D maybe TRBD2 (6 bases). Germline-derived CDR1 and CDR2 are LGHNA and YNFKEQ. This CDR3 has 18 residues. V was trimmed by 2 bases and J by 6 bases, leaving 23 bases between them.